This entry features one T cell receptor (beta chain) sequence. Libraries were prepared by immunoSEQ multiplex PCR; TCRdb keeps only in-frame clonotypes and omits some of them. The sample holds approximately 730,000 clones, approximately 85% seen once. The data were taken from a study of shared T cell receptors in the human thymus. The CDR3 extends over 14 amino acids. CDR1 is SGHVS and CDR2 is FQNEAQ in the germline V gene. After removal of 5 bases from V and 2 bases from J, the junction contained 5 bases not matched to a gene. The data also belong to a second study, concerning human thymus T cells. From that report: The thymus was resected at corrective cardiac surgery. Unrelated individuals had highly overlapping thymic repertoires, as reported in related research.

This TCR was recovered from a girl in the first two years of life with a congenital heart defect. Material for sequencing was thymocytes. This chain joins TRBV7-8 and TRBJ1-1; the match to TRBD1 covers 7 bases. The CDR3 protein is CASSIDRVNTEAFF. The CDR3 DNA reads TGTGCCAGCAGCATAGACAGGGTAAACACTGAAGCTTTCTTT.